Listed here is a single TCR beta chain. Its antigen is undetermined. The junction differs from germline at one of its ends, possibly a read error. This CDR3 region has 15 residues. Germline V lookup: CDR1 LGHNA, CDR2 YSLEER. Constant-region priming of approximately 0.55 ug total RNA yielded TCR beta cDNA. Investigators got TCR beta libraries out of three nested multiplex PCR rounds, done with slightly modified ARM-PCR. The study ran its first two PCR rounds for roughly 10 cycles each, using TRBV1-TRBV30 forward primers and a C-beta reverse primer. From the multiplex PCR reads, TCRdb called clonotypes with MiXCR, one entry per CDR3 protein. This table has about 190,000 distinct CDR3 sequences, around four fifths appearing once. This sample was included in a study of tumor-infiltrating lymphocytes in primary liver carcinoma. Study as a whole: Enrolled patients were male and female, aged 30 to 69 years.

Co-extraction of RNA and DNA was performed on about 19-33 mg of unsorted bulk tissue. Primary liver carcinoma, confirmed by histopathology, was surgically resected. General study results and limits: It was tumor-adjacent and tumor-blood pairs that overlapped less than tumor region pairs did. Among top clones, only about 7-25% appeared in all five tumor regions.

V is TRBV4-3 and J is TRBJ2-1; perhaps TRBD2 as D (6 bases). What was sequenced was tumor tissue from primary liver carcinoma. The sequence derives from a man aged 40-50 years with primary liver carcinoma and hepatitis B virus infection. CDR3 DNA sequence: TGCGCCAGTAGCCAAGACCCTACGGGAGCCAATGAGCAGCTCTTC. Translation: CASSQDPTGANEQLF.